The entry below describes one T cell receptor beta chain. This sample stems from a study of metastatic and nonmetastatic thyroid tumors. Across the study: Thyroid patients, malignant and benign, had repertoires compared across blood and tumor or nodule tissue.

Patients underwent thyroid surgery, and none had received any treatment before it. TCRdb reprocessed the PCR reads using MiXCR. The sample holds roughly 8,000 clones, roughly 25% seen once. This CDR3 region has 14 residues. The V and J ends lost 5 bases and 2 bases respectively, with 10 bases between them. Germline-derived CDR1 and CDR2 are MDHEN and SYDVKM. This sequence joins TRBV28 and TRBJ1-5, with D unclear. The TCR sequence derives from a female donor with papillary thyroid cancer or a benign thyroid nodule (not recorded which). Some clones in this sample may be carry-over from other donors' samples. The sequenced sample consisted of adjacent normal tissue. DNA for the CDR3: TGTGCCAGCAGTGCGAGTATTGGCAATCAGCCCCAGCATTTT. Its protein is CASSASIGNQPQHF. The whole variable domain, filled in from reference TRBV28 and TRBJ1-5, reads DVKVTQSSRYLVKRTGEKVFLECVQDMDHENMFWYRQDPGLGLRLIYFSYDVKMKEKGDIPEGYSVSREKKERFSLILESASTNQTSMYLCASSASIGNQPQHFGDGTRLSIL.